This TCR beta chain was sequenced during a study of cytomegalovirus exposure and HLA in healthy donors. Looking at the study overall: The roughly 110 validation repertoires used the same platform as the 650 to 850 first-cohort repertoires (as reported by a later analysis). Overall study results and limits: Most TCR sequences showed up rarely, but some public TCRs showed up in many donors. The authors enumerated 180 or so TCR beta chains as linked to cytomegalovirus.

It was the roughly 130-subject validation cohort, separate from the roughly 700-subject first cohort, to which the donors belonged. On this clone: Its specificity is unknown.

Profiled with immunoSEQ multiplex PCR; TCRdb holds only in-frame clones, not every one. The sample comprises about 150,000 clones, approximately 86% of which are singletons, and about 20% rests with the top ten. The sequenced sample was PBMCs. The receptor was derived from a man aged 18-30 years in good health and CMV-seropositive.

Written as DNA, the CDR3 is TGTGCCAGCAGCGAGGGGACAGGGCAAACTAATGAAAAACTGTTTTTT. It yields the protein CASSEGTGQTNEKLFF. This sequence joins TRBV9 and TRBJ1-4; 9 bases are a match to TRBD1. This CDR3 has 16 amino acids. Trimming removed 3 bases from V and 1 base from J; junction bases left unmatched: 4. Germline V lookup: CDR1 SGDLS, CDR2 YYNGEE.